The source of this T cell receptor beta chain is a study of graft-versus-host responses after intestinal transplantation. About the study: Grafts were multivisceral, liver-intestinal, or isolated intestinal. Every recipient underwent anti-thymocyte globulin induction, then tacrolimus and steroids for 3 to 4 years.

With 3 bases removed from V and 8 bases from J, the gap between germline ends came to 16 bases. CDR1 is MNHEY and CDR2 is SMNVEV in the germline V gene (reference sequence). The CDR3 runs 14 residues. Measured with immunoSEQ multiplex PCR; TCRdb has only the in-frame clones, and not every one. The sample shows about 51,000 clones, roughly 90% of them seen only once. Study-wide results and limits: Early post-transplant declines in HvG were associated with peak levels of circulating GvH clones. Recipient marrow held GvH clones, some first seen in ileum or blood.

In regard to this clone: The antigen remains undetermined.

The sample consisted of unstimulated CD4+ T cells sorted from spleen or lymph node cells, taken before transplant. The chain links TRBV27 to TRBJ1-2; possibly TRBD1 for D (6 bases). The clonotype originates from a human donor who was the organ donor for an intestinal transplant. The CDR3 DNA reads as TGTGCCAGCAGTTTGCTAGGGGGAAGCTTCGGCTACACCTTC. Its protein is CASSLLGGSFGYTF.